Below, one T cell receptor (beta chain) is given with its context. Its antigen is unidentified. CDR3 length equals 16 residues. Germline assignment: CDR1 GTSNPN and CDR2 SVGIG (reference sequence). With 0 bases clipped from V and 4 bases from J, the junction kept 11 bases outside the gene matches. These data come from a study of T cell responses to AZD1222 COVID-19 vaccine. Repertoires were generated with immunoSEQ multiplex PCR, while TCRdb's copy carries only in-frame clones and drops some. The repertoire holds approximately 70,000 clones, with roughly 80% as singletons. Study-level results: The sample set comprised mostly white British donors with more females, and clonal diversity was possibly underestimated.

This receptor was obtained from an adult who received the AZD1222 COVID-19 vaccine. The sequences come from peripheral blood, collected 28 days after the second AZD1222 dose. This chain uses TRBV30 with TRBJ2-5; 7 nucleotides agree with TRBD2. CDR3 loop: CAWSVALGGWRETQYF. DNA of the CDR3: TGTGCCTGGAGTGTAGCGTTGGGGGGGTGGCGAGAGACCCAGTACTTC.